This T cell receptor (beta chain) was captured by sequencing in a study of blood T cell repertoires in COVID-19. Germline loops: CDR1 SGHVS, CDR2 FNYEAQ. The CDR3 spans 14 residues. Trimming removed 5 bases from V and 2 bases from J; junction bases left unmatched: 2. TCRdb's copy holds only in-frame clones and misses some; the assay was immunoSEQ multiplex PCR. The sample lists 150,000 to 200,000 clones; approximately 87% were seen once. Specimen: peripheral blood. The sequence came from a woman in her 70s with COVID-19, enrolled during active disease. V gene TRBV7-6 combines with J gene TRBJ1-5; 8 nucleotides line up with TRBD1. CDR3 in amino acids: CASSMTGGNQPQHF. In nucleotides, the CDR3 is TGTGCCAGCAGCATGACAGGGGGCAATCAGCCCCAGCATTTT.